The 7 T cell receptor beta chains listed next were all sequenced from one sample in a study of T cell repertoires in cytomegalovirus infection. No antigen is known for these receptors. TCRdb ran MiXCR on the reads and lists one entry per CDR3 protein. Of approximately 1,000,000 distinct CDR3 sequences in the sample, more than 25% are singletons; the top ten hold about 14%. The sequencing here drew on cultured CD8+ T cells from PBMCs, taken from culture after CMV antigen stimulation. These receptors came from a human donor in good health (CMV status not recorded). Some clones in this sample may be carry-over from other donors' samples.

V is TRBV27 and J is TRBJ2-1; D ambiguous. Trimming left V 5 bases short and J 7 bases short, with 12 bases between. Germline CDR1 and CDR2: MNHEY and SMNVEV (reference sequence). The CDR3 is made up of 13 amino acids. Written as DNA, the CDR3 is TGTGCCAGCAGTCCGGACCTCGGGAATGAGCAGTTCTTC. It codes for CASSPDLGNEQFF.

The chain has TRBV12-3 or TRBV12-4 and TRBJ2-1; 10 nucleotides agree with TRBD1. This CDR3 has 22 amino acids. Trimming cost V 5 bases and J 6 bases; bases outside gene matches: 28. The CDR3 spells CASSNRYRTGGKSYPPLNEQFF. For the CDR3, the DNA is TGTGCCAGCAGTAATCGATACCGGACAGGGGGGAAAAGTTATCCTCCCCTCAATGAGCAGTTCTTC.

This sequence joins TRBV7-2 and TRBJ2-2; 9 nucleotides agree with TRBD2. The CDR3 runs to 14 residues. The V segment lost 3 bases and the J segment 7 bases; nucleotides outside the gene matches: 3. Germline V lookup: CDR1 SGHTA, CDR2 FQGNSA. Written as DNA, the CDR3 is TGTGCCAGCAGCTTTGGGACTAGCAGCGGGGAGCTGTTTTTT. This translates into CASSFGTSSGELFF.

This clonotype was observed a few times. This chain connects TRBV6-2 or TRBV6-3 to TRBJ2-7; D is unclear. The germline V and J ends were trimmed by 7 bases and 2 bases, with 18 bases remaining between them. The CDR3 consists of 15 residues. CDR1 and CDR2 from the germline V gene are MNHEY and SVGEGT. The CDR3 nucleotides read TGTGCCAGCACCAGAGAGATTACACCTACCTACGAGCAGTACTTC. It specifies CASTREITPTYEQYF.

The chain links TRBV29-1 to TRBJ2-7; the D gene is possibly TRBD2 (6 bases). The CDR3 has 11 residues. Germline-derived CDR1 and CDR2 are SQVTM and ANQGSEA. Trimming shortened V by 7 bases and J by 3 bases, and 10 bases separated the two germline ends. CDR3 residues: CSGGDGYEQYV. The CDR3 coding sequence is TGCAGCGGCGGGGACGGCTACGAGCAGTACGTC.

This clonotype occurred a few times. The CDR3 DNA follows: TGTGCCAGTAGTATAGATCGGGACCCGCTGGCGTGGGACACTGAAGCTTTCTTT. Translation gives CASSIDRDPLAWDTEAFF. The chain combines TRBV19 with TRBJ1-1; possible D gene TRBD1, 5 bases. Trimming cost V 0 bases and J 3 bases, with 20 bases left between them. This CDR3 has 18 amino acids. The germline CDR1 and CDR2 sequences are LNHDA and SQIVND (reference sequence).

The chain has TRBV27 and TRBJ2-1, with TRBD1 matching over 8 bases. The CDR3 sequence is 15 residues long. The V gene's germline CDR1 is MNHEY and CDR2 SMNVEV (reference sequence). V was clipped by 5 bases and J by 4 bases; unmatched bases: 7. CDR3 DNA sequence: TGTGCCAGCAGTCCGCCCCGGACAGGGTACAATGAGCAGTTCTTC. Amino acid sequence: CASSPPRTGYNEQFF.